Presented here are 32 T cell receptor beta chains from one specimen sequenced in a study of blood T cell repertoires in COVID-19. Here immunoSEQ multiplex PCR was the method, and the copy in TCRdb shows in-frame clones only, minus some. This sample yields around 250,000 clones, of which about 80% are seen a single time; around 2% belongs to the top ten. Sequencing was carried out using peripheral blood. These receptors were taken from a woman of 80 years or more with acute or convalescent COVID-19.

The chain has TRBV10-3 and TRBJ2-4, with D possibly TRBD1 on 6 matching bases. The germline V gene has CDR1 ENHRY and CDR2 SYGVKD. CDR3 length equals 16 residues. Trimming took off 2 bases at V and 1 base at J, with 12 bases between the two ends. The chain's CDR3 is CAISEGQGSAKNIQYF. CDR3 bases: TGTGCCATCAGTGAGGGTCAGGGGTCCGCCAAAAACATTCAGTACTTC.

The chain has TRBV28 and TRBJ1-1; D possibly corresponds to TRBD1 (5 bases). V gave up 1 base and J gave up 0 bases, with 15 bases separating them. Germline CDR1 and CDR2: MDHEN and SYDVKM. The CDR3 is 17 amino acids. The CDR3 is CASSLLRGFSMNTEAFF. Written as DNA, the CDR3 is TGTGCCAGCAGTTTATTAAGGGGTTTCAGCATGAACACTGAAGCTTTCTTT. Full variable domain (rest looked up from reference TRBV28 and TRBJ1-1): DVKVTQSSRYLVKRTGEKVFLECVQDMDHENMFWYRQDPGLGLRLIYFSYDVKMKEKGDIPEGYSVSREKKERFSLILESASTNQTSMYLCASSLLRGFSMNTEAFFGQGTRLTVV.

The chain recombines TRBV4-3 with TRBJ1-1, with D maybe TRBD1 (5 bases). This CDR3 region has 13 residues. The V end lost 5 bases, the J end lost 2 bases, and 9 bases lay between the germline ends. Per germline, CDR1 LGHNA and CDR2 YSLEER. The CDR3 reads CASSAQGNTEAFF. CDR3 sequence (DNA): TGCGCCAGCAGCGCTCAGGGAAACACTGAAGCTTTCTTT.

This clone was counted a few times. The gene calls are TRBV4-1 and TRBJ1-2; the match to TRBD1 covers 9 bases. The V and J ends lost 4 bases and 4 bases, in that order; junction bases with no gene match: 7. Germline CDR1 reads MGHRA; CDR2 reads YSYEKL. CDR3 length equals 15 residues. CDR3 region: CASSPGQGPAYGYTF. In nucleotides, the CDR3 is TGCGCCAGCAGCCCGGGACAGGGTCCTGCCTATGGCTACACCTTC.

The V and J genes are TRBV6-6 and TRBJ2-5; unclear D gene. The V end was cut by 2 bases, the J end by 5 bases, with 6 bases between. The CDR3 runs to 12 residues. Per the germline V gene, CDR1 is MNHNY and CDR2 is SVGAGI (reference sequence). This CDR3 is CASSYMRETQYF. CDR3 nucleotides: TGTGCCAGCAGTTACATGCGCGAGACCCAGTACTTC.

This rearrangement joins TRBV5-1 to TRBJ1-1, with D perhaps TRBD1 (5 bases). Trimming took 2 bases from V and 8 from J, leaving 10 bases between them. The CDR3 spans 12 residues. Germline V gene lookup returns CDR1 SGHRS and CDR2 YFSETQ. CDR3 region: CASSLGTSEAFF. CDR3 in DNA: TGCGCCAGCAGCTTAGGGACTTCCGAAGCTTTCTTT.

This chain connects TRBV7-2 to TRBJ2-7, with 10 positions matching TRBD1. Germline V gene data show CDR1 as SGHTA and CDR2 as FQGNSA. The trim removed 1 base at V and 1 base at J, leaving 1 base unmatched. The CDR3 is made up of 15 amino acids. The CDR3 DNA sequence: TGTGCCAGCAGCTTAGGGGGACAGGGGTCCTACGAGCAGTACTTC. Its protein product is CASSLGGQGSYEQYF.

The rearrangement links TRBV28 to TRBJ1-5, with D uncertain. V shed 6 bases and J shed 1 base, with 13 bases lying between them. The CDR3 runs 15 residues. Germline V gene lookup returns CDR1 MDHEN and CDR2 SYDVKM. The CDR3 DNA reads TGTGCCAGCAGCCCTCGGTCGGGGAGCAATCAGCCCCAGCATTTT. Translation gives CASSPRSGSNQPQHF.

The chain employs TRBV7-9 and TRBJ1-3; tentative D call: TRBD1 (6 bases). The CDR3 loop spans 13 amino acids. Trimming pared 6 bases from V and 8 bases from J, leaving 14 bases between. Germline V gene sequence: CDR1 SEHNR, CDR2 FQNEAQ (reference sequence). CDR3 coding DNA: TGTGCCAGCAGTCCCAGGGGATTGGACACCATATATTTT. Protein product: CASSPRGLDTIYF. The full variable domain, with the rest looked up from reference TRBV7-9 and TRBJ1-3, is DTGVSQNPRHKITKRGQNVTFRCDPISEHNRLYWYRQTLGQGPEFLTYFQNEAQLEKSRLLSDRFSAERPKGSFSTLEIQRTEQGDSAMYLCASSPRGLDTIYFGEGSWLTVV.

This clone was detected once. The chain has TRBV5-5 and TRBJ1-2, with D maybe TRBD1 (6 bases). CDR1 is SGHKS, CDR2 YYEKEE, per germline (reference sequence). V lost 4 bases, J lost 4 bases, and 14 bases lay in between. The CDR3 extends over 14 amino acids. CDR3 region: CASSGLTGTYGYTF. The CDR3 bases are TGTGCCAGCAGCGGATTGACAGGAACCTATGGCTACACCTTC.

The chain couples TRBV27 to TRBJ2-2; 8 nucleotides line up with TRBD1. Germline V gene data show CDR1 as MNHEY and CDR2 as SMNVEV (reference sequence). V shed 6 bases, J shed 3 bases, and the junction held 0 bases outside the gene matches. This CDR3 contains 13 residues. CDR3 region: CASRTGDTGELFF. CDR3 sequence (DNA): TGTGCCAGCAGGACAGGGGACACCGGGGAGCTGTTTTTT.

The chain recombines TRBV19 with TRBJ1-1; D unclear. Trimming pared 1 base from V and 4 bases from J, leaving 4 bases between. The CDR3 totals 12 residues. CDR1 and CDR2 (germline): LNHDA, SQIVND (reference sequence). This CDR3 is CASSIGRTEAFF. The DNA for the CDR3 is TGTGCCAGTAGTATAGGTCGCACTGAAGCTTTCTTT.

The V gene is TRBV3-1 (or the pseudogene TRBV3-2), the J gene TRBJ1-4; TRBD1 matches at 7 bases. The CDR3 extends over 14 amino acids. Germline V gene sequence: CDR1 LGHDT, CDR2 YNNKEL (reference sequence). The J segment lost 5 bases and the V segment lost 3 bases, leaving 3 bases of the junction unmatched. CDR3 sequence (DNA): TGTGCCAGCAGCCAGCAGGACAGGAATGAAAAACTGTTTTTT. It specifies CASSQQDRNEKLFF.

Points on this clone: Other nucleotide sequences in the sample specify the same CDR3. This chain joins TRBV19 and TRBJ1-1, with unresolved D. CDR1 is LNHDA, CDR2 SQIVND, per germline (reference sequence). Trimming stripped 1 base from V and 2 bases from J, with 8 bases between. The CDR3 is 14 residues long. The CDR3 sequence is CASSIGRVNTEAFF. CDR3 in DNA: TGTGCCAGTAGTATAGGGAGGGTTAACACTGAAGCTTTCTTT.

The chain uses TRBV11-3 and TRBJ2-7; unclear D gene. V lost 0 bases and J 1 base, leaving 4 bases between the germline ends. This CDR3 contains 13 residues. The V gene's germline CDR1 is SGHNT and CDR2 YENEEA. The CDR3 spells CASSLDTSYEQYF. CDR3 sequence (DNA): TGTGCCAGCAGCTTAGACACATCCTACGAGCAGTACTTC.

This clone was counted a few times. This rearrangement joins TRBV5-1 to TRBJ2-7; TRBD1 aligns across 11 bases. The CDR3 has 15 amino acids. V lost 5 bases, J lost 3 bases, and 7 bases stayed unmatched. Germline CDR1 reads SGHRS; CDR2 reads YFSETQ. The CDR3 DNA is TGCGCCAGCAGTTACCGGACAGGGGGCAACTACGAGCAGTACTTC. Translation gives CASSYRTGGNYEQYF.

Regarding this clone: Germline and junction disagree at one end, which may indicate a read error. The chain combines TRBV12-3 or TRBV12-4 with TRBJ2-3; 7 positions agree with TRBD1. This CDR3 is 12 amino acids long. The CDR3 loop is CASSPGTDSQYF. Here the CDR3 DNA reads TGTGCCAGCAGTCCCGGGACAGATTCGCAGTATTTT.

The rearrangement uses TRBV18 and TRBJ2-5; 11 positions match TRBD1. V lost 3 bases and J lost 2; bases outside the gene matches: 2. This CDR3 is built from 15 residues. In germline, CDR1 is KGHSH, CDR2 LQKENI. The CDR3 coding sequence is TGTGCCAGCTCACCTGGGACAGGGGGACAAGAGACCCAGTACTTC. Amino acids: CASSPGTGGQETQYF.

The chain is built from TRBV15 and TRBJ2-5, with unresolved D. Between the trimmed V and J ends, which lost 2 bases and 5 bases, there was a span of 18 bases. The germline V gene has CDR1 LNHNV and CDR2 YYDKDF (reference sequence). CDR3 length: 16 residues. This chain's CDR3 is CATSRYGDLLRETQYF. CDR3 bases: TGTGCCACCAGCAGATATGGTGACTTACTTCGGGAGACCCAGTACTTC.

CDR3 residues: CASSADRAGTNEKLFF. CDR3 sequence (DNA): TGTGCCAGCAGCGCTGACAGGGCTGGGACTAATGAAAAACTGTTTTTT. This chain links TRBV2 with TRBJ1-4; TRBD1 matches at 7 bases. Germline CDR1 and CDR2: SNHLY and FYNNEI. The length of the CDR3 is 16 residues. The V and J ends lost 6 bases and 2 bases, in that order; junction bases with no gene match: 9.

J is TRBJ2-2 and V is TRBV7-7; 9 bases agree with TRBD1. The V segment lost 5 bases and the J segment 6 bases; nucleotides outside the gene matches: 4. The length of the CDR3 is 14 residues. CDR1 SSHAT and CDR2 FNYEAQ come from the germline V gene (reference sequence). The CDR3 nucleotides read TGTGCCAGCAGCGGGACAGGGCTTTCCGGGGAGCTGTTTTTT. Protein sequence: CASSGTGLSGELFF.

The J gene is TRBJ2-7, the V gene TRBV6-2 or TRBV6-3, with TRBD2 identical over 9 bases. Germline-derived CDR1 and CDR2 are MNHEY and SVGEGT. The CDR3 extends over 16 amino acids. Losses at the gene ends were 6 bases for V and 2 bases for J; bases not matched to a gene: 11. CDR3 nucleotide sequence: TGTGCCAGCAGCCCTCAGCTGGTAGCGGGGGCCTACGAGCAGTACTTC. Amino acids: CASSPQLVAGAYEQYF.

J is TRBJ2-1 and V is TRBV5-8, with a possible D match to TRBD2 (5 bases). There are 15 residues in the CDR3. With 0 bases removed from V and 8 bases from J, the gap between germline ends came to 15 bases. Per the germline V gene, CDR1 is SGHTS and CDR2 is YDEGEE. The CDR3 reads CASSLEGWRVDEQFF. CDR3 bases: TGTGCCAGCAGCTTGGAAGGTTGGCGGGTCGATGAGCAGTTCTTC.

The V call is TRBV19, the J call TRBJ1-5; TRBD1 matches at 7 bases. With 6 bases clipped from V and 14 bases from J, the junction kept 7 bases outside the gene matches. The CDR3 consists of 11 residues. Germline V gene data show CDR1 as LNHDA and CDR2 as SQIVND (reference sequence). The CDR3 loop is CASSDRARKHF. CDR3 nucleotide sequence: TGTGCCAGTAGCGACAGGGCAAGAAAGCATTTT.

The chain combines TRBV11-2 with TRBJ2-1; the match to TRBD1 covers 7 bases. V lost 5 bases and J lost 7; bases outside the gene matches: 20. The CDR3 runs 18 residues. Germline V gene sequence: CDR1 SGHAT, CDR2 FQNNGV. The CDR3 bases are TGTGCCAGCAGCCCCCGACAGGGTTGGTCCCCAGGTTTTAATGAGCAGTTCTTC. Its translation: CASSPRQGWSPGFNEQFF.

This chain links TRBV6-2 or TRBV6-3 with TRBJ2-5, with 7 bases matching TRBD2. Germline V gene sequence: CDR1 MNHEY, CDR2 SVGEGT. This CDR3 spans 15 amino acids. V lost 6 bases to trimming and J lost 3 bases; unmatched junction nucleotides: 10. Here the CDR3 reads CASSHLGEGKETQYF. The CDR3 DNA is TGTGCCAGCAGCCACCTAGGGGAGGGGAAAGAGACCCAGTACTTC.

The chain combines TRBV7-2 with TRBJ2-3, with D tentatively TRBD1 (6 bases). The V end lost 2 bases, the J end lost 2 bases, and 14 bases lay between the germline ends. CDR1 SGHTA and CDR2 FQGNSA come from the germline V gene. The length of the CDR3 is 16 residues. For the CDR3, the DNA is TGTGCCAGCAGCTTAAAGAGACAGGCCTTCACAGATACGCAGTATTTT. It encodes CASSLKRQAFTDTQYF. The whole variable domain, filled in from reference TRBV7-2 and TRBJ2-3, reads GAGVSQSPSNKVTEKGKDVELRCDPISGHTALYWYRQSLGQGLEFLIYFQGNSAPDKSGLPSDRFSAERTGGSVSTLTIQRTQQEDSAVYLCASSLKRQAFTDTQYFGPGTRLTVL.

The rearrangement links TRBV6-5 to TRBJ2-7, with D possibly TRBD1 on 6 matching bases. Trimming shortened V by 0 bases and J by 3 bases, and 12 bases separated the two germline ends. Germline CDR1 reads MNHEY; CDR2 reads SVGAGI. This CDR3 region has 15 residues. Here the CDR3 DNA reads TGTGCCAGCAGTTACTCAGCGGACAGAATCTACGAGCAGTACTTC. This gives the protein CASSYSADRIYEQYF.

This clone was observed many times. This sequence joins TRBV29-1 and TRBJ2-5, with TRBD2 matching over 12 bases. Germline lookup yields CDR1 SQVTM and CDR2 ANQGSEA. V lost 6 bases, J lost 4 bases, and 9 bases stayed unmatched. The CDR3 runs 15 residues. The CDR3 loop is CSVALGLAGRETQYF. The CDR3 DNA reads TGCAGCGTCGCCTTGGGACTAGCGGGTCGAGAGACCCAGTACTTC.

The rearrangement joins TRBV10-3 to TRBJ2-7; 8 bases are a match to TRBD1. CDR1 is ENHRY, CDR2 SYGVKD, per germline. The V segment lost 7 bases and the J segment 2 bases; nucleotides outside the gene matches: 7. The CDR3 runs to 14 residues. In DNA form, the CDR3 reads TGTGCCATCACCCCGACAGGGGCACCCTACGAGCAGTACTTC. Translated: CAITPTGAPYEQYF.

The rearrangement uses TRBV19 and TRBJ1-1; D is ambiguous. Trimming took 5 bases from V and 8 from J, leaving 12 bases between them. This CDR3 is 12 amino acids long. Germline CDR1 is LNHDA and CDR2 is SQIVND (reference sequence). DNA for the CDR3: TGTGCCAGTAGTCCCTACCCACGGGAAGCTTTCTTT. The encoded protein is CASSPYPREAFF.

This rearrangement joins TRBV28 to TRBJ1-4; TRBD1 aligns across 7 bases. J was trimmed by 1 base and V by 6 bases; bases with no gene match: 8. Per the germline V gene, CDR1 is MDHEN and CDR2 is SYDVKM. The CDR3 extends over 16 amino acids. CDR3 region: CASRKTGAGTNEKLFF. For the CDR3, the DNA is TGTGCCAGCAGAAAAACAGGGGCGGGAACTAATGAAAAACTGTTTTTT.